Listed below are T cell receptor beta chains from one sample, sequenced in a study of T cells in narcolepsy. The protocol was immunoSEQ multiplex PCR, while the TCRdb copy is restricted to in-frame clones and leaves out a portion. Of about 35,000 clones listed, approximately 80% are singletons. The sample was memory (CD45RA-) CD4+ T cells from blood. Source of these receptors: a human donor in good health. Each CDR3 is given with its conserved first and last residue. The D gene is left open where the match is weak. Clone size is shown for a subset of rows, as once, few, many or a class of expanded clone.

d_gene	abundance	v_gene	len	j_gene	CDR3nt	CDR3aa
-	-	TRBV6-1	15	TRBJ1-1	TGTGCCAGCAGATCTAAATTGGGGAAATACACTGAAGCTTTCTTT	CASRSKLGKYTEAFF
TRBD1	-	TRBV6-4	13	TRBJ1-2	TGTGCCAGCAGGCCCGGGACAGGGAATGGCTACACCTTC	CASRPGTGNGYTF
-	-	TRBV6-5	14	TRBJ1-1	TGTGCCAGCAGTTGGGGTCGGGCAGGCACTGAAGCTTTCTTT	CASSWGRAGTEAFF
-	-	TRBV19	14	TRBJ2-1	TGTGCCAGAACTCCGGGACTGTCAATAAATGAGCAGTTCTTC	CARTPGLSINEQFF
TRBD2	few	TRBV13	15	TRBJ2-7	TGTGCCAGCAGCTTAGGGCTAGCGGGACCCTACGAGCAGTACTTC	CASSLGLAGPYEQYF
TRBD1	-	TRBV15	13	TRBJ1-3	TGTGCCACCAGCAGGGACAGGGGAAACACCATATATTTT	CATSRDRGNTIYF
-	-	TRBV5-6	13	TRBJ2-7	TGTGCCAGCAGCCCGGGATTTCTCTACGAGCAGTACTTC	CASSPGFLYEQYF
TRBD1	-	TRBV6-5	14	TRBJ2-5	TGTGCCAGCAATAAGGACAGGGGTGGAGAGACCCAGTACTTC	CASNKDRGGETQYF
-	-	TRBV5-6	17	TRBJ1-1	TGTGCCAGCAGCTTTACAGGCCTCCAGATCGGTGGCACTGAAGCTTTCTTT	CASSFTGLQIGGTEAFF
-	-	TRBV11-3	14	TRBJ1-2	TGTGCCAGCAGCGCCCAACAGGGTAGTTCTGGCTACACCTTC	CASSAQQGSSGYTF
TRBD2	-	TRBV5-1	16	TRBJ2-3	TGCGCCAGCAGTTCGTTTACGCGGGAGGGTATAGATACGCAGTATTTT	CASSSFTREGIDTQYF
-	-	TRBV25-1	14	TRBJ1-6	TGTGCCAGCAGTGAATCTGTGCGGAATTCACCCCTCCACTTT	CASSESVRNSPLHF
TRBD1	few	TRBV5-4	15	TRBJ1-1	TGTGCCAGCAGCTTGGGAGACAGGGTTCTACTGGGAGCTTTCTTT	CASSLGDRVLLGAFF
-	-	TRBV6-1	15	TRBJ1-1	TGTGCCAGCAGTTCCCCAGCGAGGGTTGGGGTGAGGGCTTTCTTT	CASSSPARVGVRAFF
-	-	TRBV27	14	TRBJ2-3	TGTGCCAGCAGTTTGAGGGGACTCACAGATACGCAGTATTTT	CASSLRGLTDTQYF
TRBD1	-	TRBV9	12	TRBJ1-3	TGTGCCAGCAGCCCCGGACAGGCTGGACTATATTTT	CASSPGQAGLYF
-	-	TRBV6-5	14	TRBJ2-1	TGTGCCAGCAGTTACTCGCGGGTCTACAATGAGCAGTTCTTC	CASSYSRVYNEQFF
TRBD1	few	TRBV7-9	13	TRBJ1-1	TGTGCCAGCAGCCCTTTAGAGGGACAGAGGCCTTTCTTT	CASSPLEGQRPFF
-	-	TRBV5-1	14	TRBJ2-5	TGCGCCAGCAGCTTGGGGACATTACAAGAGACCCAGTACTTC	CASSLGTLQETQYF
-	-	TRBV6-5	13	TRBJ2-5	TGTGCCAGCAGTGGACGTCTAGAAGAGACCCAGTACTTC	CASSGRLEETQYF
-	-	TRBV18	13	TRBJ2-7	TGTGCCAGCTCACAGGATACCTACTACGAGCAGTACTTC	CASSQDTYYEQYF
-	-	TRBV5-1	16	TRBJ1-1	TGCGCCAGCAGCTTGATGGGCCAGGCTTCGAACACTGAAGCTTTCTTT	CASSLMGQASNTEAFF
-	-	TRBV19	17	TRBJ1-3	TGTGCCAGTAGTATGTTTAATTTTGGGGTATCAGGAAACACCATATATTTT	CASSMFNFGVSGNTIYF
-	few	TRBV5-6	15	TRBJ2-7	TGTGCCAGCAGCTTGGCCGGGGGCTCCGGGGGCGAGCAGTACTTC	CASSLAGGSGGEQYF